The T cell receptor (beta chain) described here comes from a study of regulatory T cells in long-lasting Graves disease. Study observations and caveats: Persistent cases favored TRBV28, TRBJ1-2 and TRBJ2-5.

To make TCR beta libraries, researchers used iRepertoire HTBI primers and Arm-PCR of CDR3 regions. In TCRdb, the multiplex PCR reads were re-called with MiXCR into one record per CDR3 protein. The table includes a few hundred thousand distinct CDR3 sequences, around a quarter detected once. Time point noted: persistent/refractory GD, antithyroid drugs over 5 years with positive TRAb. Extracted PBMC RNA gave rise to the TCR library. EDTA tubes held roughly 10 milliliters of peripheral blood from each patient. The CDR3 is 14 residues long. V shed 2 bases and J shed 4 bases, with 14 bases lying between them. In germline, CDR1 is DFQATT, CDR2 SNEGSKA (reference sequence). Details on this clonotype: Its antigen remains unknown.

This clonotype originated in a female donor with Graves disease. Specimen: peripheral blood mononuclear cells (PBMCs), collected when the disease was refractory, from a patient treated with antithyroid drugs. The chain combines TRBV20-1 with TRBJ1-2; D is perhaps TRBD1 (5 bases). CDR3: CSARYQGRTYGYTF. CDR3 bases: TGCAGTGCTAGATACCAGGGACGGACCTATGGCTACACCTTC.